Reported below is one TCR beta chain. Sequencing was performed with immunoSEQ multiplex PCR; in TCRdb, only in-frame clones are kept and a portion is missing. The data show about 200,000 clones, with 90% seen just once and less than 1.5% held by the top ten. In assigning cohorts, the study relied on participant-reported clinical history. This sample stems from a study of blood T cell repertoires in COVID-19. The CDR3 sequence is 13 residues long. Germline assignment: CDR1 LNHNV and CDR2 YYDKDF (reference sequence). Trimming stripped 5 bases from V and 7 bases from J, with 12 bases between. The genes are TRBV15 and TRBJ2-1, with a possible D match to TRBD2 (6 bases). The material sequenced was PBMCs or T cells enriched from blood (not recorded which). This receptor was obtained from a young man who had recovered from COVID-19. CDR3 bases: TGTGCCACCAGCGGCCTAGGAGGGAATGAGCAGTTCTTC. Translation: CATSGLGGNEQFF.